These T cell receptor beta chains were read from a single sample in a study of blood T cell repertoires in COVID-19. Assay used: immunoSEQ multiplex PCR; TCRdb lists only in-frame clones, some missing. This table has 350,000 to 500,000 clones, 70% to 90% appearing once. Sequenced material: peripheral blood. These receptors all come from a man younger than 30 with COVID-19, enrolled during active disease. The CDR3 runs from the conserved cysteine through the conserved F or W. The D gene is left open where the match is weak. Expanded clones get a size class; other rows say once, few or many, or leave the size out.

CDR3 protein: CASSLWAPVEQYF
CDR3 DNA: TGTGCCAGCAGCTTGTGGGCACCGGTCGAGCAGTACTTC
J gene: TRBJ2-7
V gene: TRBV5-4
clone size: .
D gene: .

CDR3 protein: CASSSTRDPSYEQYF
CDR3 DNA: TGTGCCAGCAGCAGCACGCGGGACCCCTCCTACGAGCAGTACTTC
J gene: TRBJ2-7
V gene: TRBV5-6
clone size: .
D gene: .

CDR3 protein: CASSLPVRDEQYF
CDR3 DNA: TGTGCCAGCAGCTTACCCGTTCGAGACGAGCAGTACTTC
J gene: TRBJ2-7
V gene: TRBV7-9
clone size: .
D gene: .

CDR3 protein: CATSDLSWTGELFF
CDR3 DNA: TGTGCCACCAGTGATTTAAGCTGGACCGGGGAGCTGTTTTTT
J gene: TRBJ2-2
V gene: TRBV24-1
clone size: once
D gene: .

CDR3 protein: CATSRVTGSSYEQYF
CDR3 DNA: TGTGCCACCAGCAGGGTGACAGGGAGCTCCTACGAGCAGTACTTC
J gene: TRBJ2-7
V gene: TRBV15
clone size: .
D gene: TRBD1

CDR3 protein: CASSLTGLNTEAFF
CDR3 DNA: TGTGCCAGCAGCTTGACAGGGTTGAACACTGAAGCTTTCTTT
J gene: TRBJ1-1
V gene: TRBV7-3
clone size: .
D gene: TRBD1

CDR3 protein: CASSRTENTEAFF
CDR3 DNA: TGTGCCAGCAGCCGGACAGAAAACACTGAAGCTTTCTTT
J gene: TRBJ1-1
V gene: TRBV3-1/TRBV3-2
clone size: .
D gene: .

CDR3 protein: CASSGGLVYEQYF
CDR3 DNA: TGTGCCAGCAGTGGGGGACTAGTCTACGAGCAGTACTTC
J gene: TRBJ2-7
V gene: TRBV27
clone size: .
D gene: TRBD2

CDR3 protein: CAWERDRIYNEQFF
CDR3 DNA: TGTGCCTGGGAGCGGGACAGGATTTACAATGAGCAGTTCTTC
J gene: TRBJ2-1
V gene: TRBV30
clone size: .
D gene: .

CDR3 protein: CASSYGTGSGYEQYF
CDR3 DNA: TGTGCCAGCAGTTATGGGACAGGGTCAGGCTACGAGCAGTACTTC
J gene: TRBJ2-7
V gene: TRBV27
clone size: .
D gene: TRBD1

CDR3 protein: CASSPRGDHYEQYF
CDR3 DNA: TGCGCCAGCAGTCCGCGGGGGGACCACTACGAGCAGTACTTC
J gene: TRBJ2-7
V gene: TRBV5-1
clone size: .
D gene: TRBD2

CDR3 protein: CASSRTSSVTDTQYF
CDR3 DNA: TGTGCCAGCAGCCGGACTAGCTCCGTCACAGATACGCAGTATTTT
J gene: TRBJ2-3
V gene: TRBV5-4
clone size: .
D gene: TRBD2

CDR3 protein: CASSSGLVQETQYF
CDR3 DNA: TGTGCCAGCAGTTCCGGACTAGTCCAAGAGACCCAGTACTTC
J gene: TRBJ2-5
V gene: TRBV6-5
clone size: .
D gene: TRBD2

CDR3 protein: CASSFLNFQETQYF
CDR3 DNA: TGTGCCAGCAGCTTTCTGAACTTCCAAGAGACCCAGTACTTC
J gene: TRBJ2-5
V gene: TRBV7-9
clone size: .
D gene: .

CDR3 protein: CASSYSILSSYNEQFF
CDR3 DNA: TGCGCCAGCAGCTACTCCATCTTAAGCTCCTACAATGAGCAGTTCTTC
J gene: TRBJ2-1
V gene: TRBV5-1
clone size: .
D gene: .

CDR3 protein: CASSFGYSGNSIDTQYF
CDR3 DNA: TGTGCCAGCAGCTTTGGATATAGCGGGAATTCTATAGATACGCAGTATTTT
J gene: TRBJ2-3
V gene: TRBV5-8
clone size: .
D gene: TRBD2

CDR3 protein: CASSLSSGRTSSYNEQFF
CDR3 DNA: TGTGCCAGCAGCTTGTCTAGCGGGAGGACGAGCTCCTACAATGAGCAGTTCTTC
J gene: TRBJ2-1
V gene: TRBV5-6
clone size: .
D gene: TRBD2

CDR3 protein: CASSAGASDSPLHF
CDR3 DNA: TGTGCCAGTAGTGCAGGGGCATCGGATTCACCCCTCCACTTT
J gene: TRBJ1-6
V gene: TRBV19
clone size: .
D gene: .

CDR3 protein: CASSFGGFGTGELFF
CDR3 DNA: TGTGCCAGCAGCTTCGGGGGTTTTGGCACCGGGGAGCTGTTTTTT
J gene: TRBJ2-2
V gene: TRBV11-3
clone size: once
D gene: .

CDR3 protein: CASSVDTGGQNTIYF
CDR3 DNA: TGTGCCAGCAGCGTAGATACGGGGGGCCAGAACACCATATATTTT
J gene: TRBJ1-3
V gene: TRBV9
clone size: few
D gene: .

CDR3 protein: CASSRGWNQPQHF
CDR3 DNA: TGTGCCAGCAGTAGAGGTTGGAATCAGCCCCAGCATTTT
J gene: TRBJ1-5
V gene: TRBV13
clone size: .
D gene: .

CDR3 protein: CASSYSGDTQYF
CDR3 DNA: TGTGCCAGCAGTTACTCCGGAGATACGCAGTATTTT
J gene: TRBJ2-3
V gene: TRBV6-6
clone size: .
D gene: .

CDR3 protein: CASSLPLTGTDTQYF
CDR3 DNA: TGTGCCAGCAGCTTACCGTTAACGGGCACAGATACGCAGTATTTT
J gene: TRBJ2-3
V gene: TRBV7-8
clone size: .
D gene: .

CDR3 protein: CASSIDPGQSSYYGYTF
CDR3 DNA: TGTGCCAGTAGTATAGATCCTGGACAGTCTTCGTACTATGGCTACACCTTC
J gene: TRBJ1-2
V gene: TRBV19
clone size: .
D gene: .

CDR3 protein: CSASGGRNEQFF
CDR3 DNA: TGCAGTGCTAGTGGAGGTAGGAATGAGCAGTTCTTC
J gene: TRBJ2-1
V gene: TRBV20-1
clone size: once
D gene: .

CDR3 protein: CASSSPGQGSRARTFNSPLHF
CDR3 DNA: TGTGCCAGTAGTTCCCCGGGACAGGGCAGCCGTGCGCGGACTTTTAATTCACCCCTCCACTTT
J gene: TRBJ1-6
V gene: TRBV19
clone size: few
D gene: TRBD1

CDR3 protein: CASSLDRRLGKDTQYF
CDR3 DNA: TGCGCCAGCAGCTTGGACAGGCGTTTAGGGAAAGATACGCAGTATTTT
J gene: TRBJ2-3
V gene: TRBV5-1
clone size: once
D gene: .

CDR3 protein: CASGRGMNTGELFF
CDR3 DNA: TGTGCCAGCGGGAGGGGGATGAACACCGGGGAGCTGTTTTTT
J gene: TRBJ2-2
V gene: TRBV2
clone size: .
D gene: .

CDR3 protein: CASSLAGGIGTGELFF
CDR3 DNA: TGTGCCAGCAGCTTAGCTGGCGGGATAGGGACCGGGGAGCTGTTTTTT
J gene: TRBJ2-2
V gene: TRBV7-2
clone size: .
D gene: .

CDR3 protein: CASRMTRRPDYGYTF
CDR3 DNA: TGTGCCAGCAGGATGACCAGGAGGCCTGACTATGGCTACACCTTC
J gene: TRBJ1-2
V gene: TRBV27
clone size: once
D gene: .